Sequencing of this T cell receptor beta chain was carried out in a study of cytomegalovirus exposure and HLA in healthy donors. V was shortened by 6 bases and J by 4 bases, with 12 bases between the two germline ends. The CDR3 is made up of 14 amino acids. CDR1 is SNHLY, CDR2 FYNNEI, per germline. 60 Vbeta and 13 Jbeta primers were used in PCR. Repertoires were generated with immunoSEQ multiplex PCR, while TCRdb's copy carries only in-frame clones and drops some. This table holds about 83,000 clones, over 60% found once. The sequenced sample consisted of PBMCs. This TCR came from a man in his fifties or sixties in good health and CMV-seronegative. The rearrangement uses TRBV2 and TRBJ2-2; D may be TRBD2 (5 bases). The CDR3, as DNA: TGTGCCAGCAGACTAGGCCTTATCACCGGGGAGCTGTTTTTT. Translated: CASRLGLITGELFF.